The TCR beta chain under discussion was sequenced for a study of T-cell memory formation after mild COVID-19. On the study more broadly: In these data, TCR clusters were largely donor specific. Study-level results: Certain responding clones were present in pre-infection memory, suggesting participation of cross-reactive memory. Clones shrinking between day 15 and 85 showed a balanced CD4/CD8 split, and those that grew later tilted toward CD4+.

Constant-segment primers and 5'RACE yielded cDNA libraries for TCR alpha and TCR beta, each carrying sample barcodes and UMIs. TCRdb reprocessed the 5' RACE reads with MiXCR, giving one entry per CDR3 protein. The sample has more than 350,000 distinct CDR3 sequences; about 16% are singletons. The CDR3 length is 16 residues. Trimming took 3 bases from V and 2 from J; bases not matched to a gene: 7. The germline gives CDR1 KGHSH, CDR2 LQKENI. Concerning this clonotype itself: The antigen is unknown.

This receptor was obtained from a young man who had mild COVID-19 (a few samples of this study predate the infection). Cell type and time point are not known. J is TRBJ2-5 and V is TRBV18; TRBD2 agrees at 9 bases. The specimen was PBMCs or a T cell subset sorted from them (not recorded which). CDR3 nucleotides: TGTGCCAGCTCACCTAAGGACAGCGGGGGGCAAGAGACCCAGTACTTC. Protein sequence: CASSPKDSGGQETQYF.